These 21 T cell receptor beta chains originate from one sample sequenced in a study of T cell clonality in common variable immunodeficiency. The repertoire was sequenced with immunoSEQ multiplex PCR; TCRdb's copy has only in-frame clones and lacks some. The sample lists around 40,000 clones, none appearing once, the ten largest making up about 2.2%. Sequencing input: peripheral blood mononuclear cells. These receptor sequences come from a person between 18 and 75 years old in good health.

This clone was seen at least ten times. CDR3: CASSSTGGNTEAFF. The part of the CDR3 DNA that was read is TGCGCCAGCAGCTCCACAGGGGGCAACACTGAA. This sequence joins TRBV5-1 and TRBJ1-1; 9 nucleotides line up with TRBD1. Read data end 3 residues before the CDR3 end; the end is taken from the germline J gene. The CDR3 length is 14 residues. J was trimmed by 2 bases and V by 3 bases; bases with no gene match: 2. The germline gives CDR1 SGHRS, CDR2 YFSETQ.

This clone was detected ten times or more. The read ends 3 residues before the CDR3 terminus; that terminus is restored from the germline J gene. This chain links TRBV20-1 with TRBJ2-5; TRBD1 agrees at 7 bases. CDR3 length equals 14 residues. The V gene end was trimmed by 2 bases and the J gene end by 3 bases; junction bases not matched to a gene: 6. Germline CDR1 is DFQATT and CDR2 is SNEGSKA (reference sequence). CDR3 bases read: TGCAGTGCTAGATCCCCGGGGACAGAAGAGACC. Translated, it gives CSARSPGTEET. The full CDR3 protein reads CSARSPGTEETQYF.

This clone was detected ten times or more. The read finishes 3 residues shy of the CDR3 end, and the germline J gene is used to complete it. The chain recombines TRBV20-1 with TRBJ1-2; D perhaps matches TRBD1 (6 bases). Germline values: CDR1 DFQATT, CDR2 SNEGSKA (reference sequence). The CDR3 consists of 13 residues. V was cut by 1 base and J by 3 bases, with 9 bases left in between. The part of the CDR3 DNA that was read is TGCAGTGCTAGAGGAAGGACAGACTATGGC. It is translated as CSARGRTDYG. The entire CDR3 protein reads CSARGRTDYGYTF.

The table lists this clone with many counts. The read terminates 3 residues ahead of where the CDR3 ends, so the germline J gene completes it. The rearrangement joins TRBV20-1 to TRBJ2-1; the match to TRBD2 covers 10 bases. CDR3 length: 13 residues. J lost 5 bases, V lost 4 bases, and 2 bases had no gene match. Germline CDR1 is DFQATT and CDR2 is SNEGSKA (reference sequence). The sequenced CDR3 bases are TGCAGTGCTACAGCGGGAGGGCACAATGAG. Translated, it gives CSATAGGHNE. The whole CDR3 sequence reads CSATAGGHNEQFF.

This clone was counted at least ten times. The CDR3 goes on 3 residues after the read ends, and that part is filled in from the germline J gene. Other nucleotide sequences from this sample produce the same CDR3. This rearrangement joins TRBV5-1 to TRBJ1-3, with 7 positions matching TRBD1. The J segment lost 8 bases and the V segment lost 0 bases, leaving 2 bases of the junction unmatched. Per germline, CDR1 SGHRS and CDR2 YFSETQ. The CDR3 is 13 residues long. The CDR3 loop reads CASSLGQGDTIYF. Partial CDR3 DNA: TGCGCCAGCAGCTTGGGACAGGGTGACACC.

This clone was seen ten or more times. The read is 3 residues too short to cover the CDR3 end, so that end is filled in from the germline J gene. This chain uses TRBV5-4 with TRBJ1-2; D is perhaps TRBD1 (5 bases). This CDR3 is 14 amino acids long. Germline V lookup: CDR1 SGHNT, CDR2 YYREEE (reference sequence). The DNA read from the CDR3 is TGTGCCACAGCGACGGCAGGGAGCCCGCGGGGC. Translating gives CATATAGSPRG. The complete CDR3 sequence is CATATAGSPRGYTF.

The sample holds many counts of this clone. The observed sequence ends 3 residues before the CDR3 terminus, with the missing tail filled in from the germline J gene. V is TRBV5-1 and J is TRBJ1-6; D is unclear. Germline-derived CDR1 and CDR2 are SGHRS and YFSETQ. V was shortened by 0 bases and J by 3 bases, with 4 bases between the two germline ends. This CDR3 has 14 residues. CDR3: CASSLERYNSPLHF. Partial CDR3 DNA: TGCGCCAGCAGCTTGGAGCGCTATAATTCACCC.

This clone has a count of ten or more. The read gets to within 3 residues of the CDR3 end, and the germline J gene fills in the rest. The rearrangement joins TRBV2 to TRBJ1-5; no firm D call. Germline-derived CDR1 and CDR2 are SNHLY and FYNNEI. V dropped 8 bases and J dropped 4 bases, with 12 bases sitting between them. This CDR3 comprises 13 residues. The CDR3: CASARRDNQPQHF. CDR3 DNA (partial): TGTGCCAGCGCCCGCAGAGATAATCAGCCC.

About this clone: Read sequence stops 3 residues before the CDR3 end, and the germline J gene provides the missing end. Other DNA sequences in this specimen translate into the identical CDR3. The chain employs TRBV2 and TRBJ2-7; 9 bases match TRBD2. The V gene end was trimmed by 10 bases and the J gene end by 4 bases; junction bases not matched to a gene: 8. CDR1 and CDR2 from the germline V gene are SNHLY and FYNNEI. The CDR3 covers 13 residues. The covered CDR3 bases are TGTGCCACCAGGACTAGCGCTGCTTACGAG. Its translation is CATRTSAAYE. The entire CDR3 sequence reads CATRTSAAYEQYF.

This clone was found many times. The read falls 3 residues short of the CDR3 end, and the missing part is taken from the germline J gene. The chain joins TRBV19 to TRBJ2-3, with a weak D call TRBD1 (6 bases). V was clipped by 6 bases and J by 2 bases, with 12 bases between them. CDR3 length equals 14 residues. Per germline, CDR1 LNHDA and CDR2 SQIVND (reference sequence). The DNA read from the CDR3 is TGTGCCAGTAGGGCCAGGGGCTTCACAGATACG. Translated, it gives CASRARGFTDT. The whole CDR3 is CASRARGFTDTQYF. The full variable domain, completed using reference TRBV19 and TRBJ2-3, is DGGITQSPKYLFRKEGQNVTLSCEQNLNHDAMYWYRQDPGQGLRLIYYSQIVNDFQKGDIAEGYSVSREKKESFPLTVTSAQKNPTAFYLCASRARGFTDTQYFGPGTRLTVL.

This clone has at least ten counts. Its ends do not fully match the called genes, so a read error is possible. The CDR3 extends 3 residues past the end of the read, so its final part is completed from the germline J gene. The rearrangement links TRBV4-2 to TRBJ2-1; D might be TRBD1 (6 bases). The germline V gene has CDR1 LGHNA and CDR2 YNFKEQ. The CDR3 consists of 17 residues. Partial CDR3 DNA: TGCGCCAGCAGCCAAGGGGGATCCACAGGGTACTCCAATGAG. Protein sequence: CASSQGGSTGYSNE. The whole CDR3 reads CASSQGGSTGYSNEQFF.

This clone was seen at least ten times. The read ends 3 residues shy of where the CDR3 ends; the end is completed using the germline J gene. V usage is TRBV10-3 and J usage is TRBJ2-2; 7 positions agree with TRBD1. J gave up 5 bases and V 2 bases, and 8 bases lay outside the gene matches. Germline V gives CDR1 ENHRY, CDR2 SYGVKD. The CDR3 covers 16 residues. Incomplete CDR3 DNA: TGTGCCATCAGTGAGACGACAGGGATGGGAACCGGGGAG. It encodes CAISETTGMGTGE. The entire CDR3 sequence reads CAISETTGMGTGELFF.

This clone showed up many times. The read halts 3 residues ahead of the CDR3 end, with the missing end drawn from the germline J gene. The chain combines TRBV5-1 with TRBJ2-3, with TRBD2 matching over 9 bases. CDR3 length equals 15 residues. V trimming: 1 base; J trimming: 1 base; junction bases outside the gene matches: 1. Germline V gene lookup returns CDR1 SGHRS and CDR2 YFSETQ. The chain's CDR3 is CASSLRGGGTDTQYF. The DNA read from the CDR3 is TGCGCCAGCAGCTTGCGCGGGGGGGGCACAGATACG.

The sample holds many counts of this clone. The sequenced fragment ends 3 residues before the CDR3 boundary, so the rest is inferred from the germline J gene. V usage is TRBV30 and J usage is TRBJ2-3; no reliable D call. V was cut by 1 base and J by 1 base, with 6 bases left in between. The germline V gene has CDR1 GTSNPN and CDR2 SVGIG (reference sequence). This CDR3 has 13 amino acids. The sequenced CDR3 bases are TGTGCCTGGAGTGCTACGGGCACAGATACG. Its translation is CAWSATGTDT. The complete CDR3 sequence is CAWSATGTDTQYF.

Comment on this clone: The read terminates 3 residues ahead of where the CDR3 ends, so the germline J gene completes it. This sequence joins TRBV16 and TRBJ1-1; 8 positions agree with TRBD1. The CDR3 loop spans 16 amino acids. CDR1 is KGHSY, CDR2 FQNENV, per germline. After removal of 4 bases from V and 4 bases from J, the junction contained 11 bases not matched to a gene. The CDR3 sequence is CASSPNPGQGGTEAFF. The sequenced part of the CDR3 DNA is TGTGCCAGCAGCCCCAACCCTGGACAGGGTGGCACTGAA.

In its sample, this clone was seen many times. The CDR3 end falls 3 residues outside the read, so it is completed with the germline J gene. This sequence joins TRBV9 and TRBJ2-3; 7 bases fit TRBD2. V lost 3 bases to trimming and J lost 0 bases; unmatched junction nucleotides: 1. The germline V gene has CDR1 SGDLS and CDR2 YYNGEE. The CDR3 length is 14 residues. Partial CDR3 DNA: TGTGCCAGCAGCGGCGGGGGTAGCACAGATACG. Encoded protein: CASSGGGSTDT. The full-length CDR3 reads as CASSGGGSTDTQYF.

This clone occurred a few times. The read ends 3 residues before the CDR3 terminus; that terminus is restored from the germline J gene. This rearrangement joins TRBV19 to TRBJ2-4; tentative D call: TRBD1 (6 bases). Germline V gives CDR1 LNHDA, CDR2 SQIVND (reference sequence). The CDR3 extends over 14 amino acids. CDR3: CASSPPGARYGQYF. The part of the CDR3 DNA that was read is TGTGCCAGTAGTCCCCCAGGGGCGCGTTATGGT.

Comment on this clone: The read terminates 3 residues before the CDR3 end, so the remaining end is supplied by the germline J gene. This chain connects TRBV20-1 to TRBJ2-7, with 8 positions matching TRBD2. V trimming: 6 bases; J trimming: 5 bases; junction bases outside the gene matches: 6. This CDR3 is built from 12 residues. Germline values: CDR1 DFQATT, CDR2 SNEGSKA (reference sequence). CDR3 sequence: CSAILAGHEQYF. The DNA read from the CDR3 is TGCAGTGCCATCCTAGCGGGTCACGAG.

This clone was recorded at least ten times. CDR3 DNA (partial): TGTGCCAGTAGTAAAGGACTAGCGGGAGTCGCAGATACG. It encodes CASSKGLAGVADT. The full CDR3 is CASSKGLAGVADTQYF. This rearrangement joins TRBV19 to TRBJ2-3, with 13 bases fitting TRBD2. The read ends 3 residues early relative to the CDR3; the germline J gene fills the gap. The CDR3 runs to 16 residues. CDR1 is LNHDA and CDR2 is SQIVND in the germline V gene (reference sequence). V lost 4 bases, J lost 4 bases, and 5 bases stayed unmatched.

This clone was observed at least ten times. The read terminates 3 residues before the CDR3 end, so the remaining end is supplied by the germline J gene. This chain links TRBV30 with TRBJ1-3; D unclear. In germline, CDR1 is GTSNPN, CDR2 SVGIG (reference sequence). V lost 0 bases and J 3 bases, leaving 12 bases between the germline ends. The CDR3 is 15 residues long. The covered CDR3 bases are TGTGCCTGGAGTGTACGGACTACGTTTGGAAACACC. Protein sequence: CAWSVRTTFGNT. The CDR3, in full, reads CAWSVRTTFGNTIYF.

This clone was recorded at least ten times. The read terminates 3 residues before the CDR3 end, so the remaining end is supplied by the germline J gene. The chain has TRBV5-1 and TRBJ2-3, with D perhaps TRBD2 (6 bases). V lost 4 bases, J lost 4 bases, and 16 bases lay in between. Germline CDR1 and CDR2: SGHRS and YFSETQ. The CDR3 consists of 15 residues. CDR3 DNA (partial): TGCGCCAGCAGCCTAGGAGGGGTAGTGGCAGATACG. It yields the protein CASSLGGVVADT. The full CDR3 is CASSLGGVVADTQYF.